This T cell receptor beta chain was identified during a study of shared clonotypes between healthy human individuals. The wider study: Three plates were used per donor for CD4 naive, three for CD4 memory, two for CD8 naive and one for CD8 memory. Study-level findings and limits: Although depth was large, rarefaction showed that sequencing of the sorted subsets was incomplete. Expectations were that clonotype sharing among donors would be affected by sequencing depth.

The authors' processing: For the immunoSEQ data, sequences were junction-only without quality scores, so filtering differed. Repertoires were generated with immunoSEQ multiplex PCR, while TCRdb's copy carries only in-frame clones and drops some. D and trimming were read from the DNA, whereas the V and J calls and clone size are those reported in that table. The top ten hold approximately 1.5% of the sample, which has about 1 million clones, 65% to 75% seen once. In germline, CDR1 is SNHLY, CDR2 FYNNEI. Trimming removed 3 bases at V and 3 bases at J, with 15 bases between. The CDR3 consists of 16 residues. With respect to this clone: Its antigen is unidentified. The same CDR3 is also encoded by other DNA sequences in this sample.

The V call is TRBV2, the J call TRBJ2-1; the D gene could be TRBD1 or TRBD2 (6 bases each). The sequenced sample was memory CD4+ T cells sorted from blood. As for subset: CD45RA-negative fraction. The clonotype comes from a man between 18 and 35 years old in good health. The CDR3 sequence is CASSEGGGTLYNEQFF. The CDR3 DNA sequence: TGTGCCAGCAGTGAGGGCGGCGGGACACTCTACAATGAGCAGTTCTTC. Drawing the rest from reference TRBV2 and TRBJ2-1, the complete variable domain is EPEVTQTPSHQVTQMGQEVILRCVPISNHLYFYWYRQILGQKVEFLVSFYNNEISEKSEIFDDQFSVERPDGSNFTLKIRSTKLEDSAMYFCASSEGGGTLYNEQFFGPGTRLTVL.